This T cell receptor beta chain was sequenced in a study of blood T cell repertoires in COVID-19. About the study: From the United States, Italy and Spain came samples of acute and convalescent COVID-19. In each case, the material was cDNA or gDNA derived from T cells, B-cell-depleted T cells, or PBMCs.

Germline V gene data show CDR1 as MDHEN and CDR2 as SYDVKM. The CDR3 totals 14 residues. V lost 5 bases to trimming and J lost 3 bases, with 10 bases between them. Authors' methods: The assay estimated nucleated cells by amplifying reference gene primers. Assay used: immunoSEQ multiplex PCR; TCRdb lists only in-frame clones, some missing. That table supplies the V and J calls and clone size; D and trimming were determined from the DNA. The sample gives around 370,000 clones, nearly 90% of which show up once; approximately 6.2% is in the top ten. This clonotype originated in a man in his late teens or twenties with active or convalescent COVID-19. What was sequenced was peripheral blood. The V and J genes are TRBV28 and TRBJ2-2, with D perhaps matching TRBD1 (6 bases). The CDR3 reads CASSGQGYTGELFF. The DNA of the CDR3 is TGTGCCAGCAGTGGTCAGGGGTACACCGGGGAGCTGTTTTTT.